This T cell receptor beta chain was sequenced during a study of early T cells in non-severe SARS-CoV-2 infection. At the level of the study: Sequencing used unsorted whole-blood bulk RNA, so chains lack pairing.

Each cDNA molecule carried a unique molecular identifier. TCRdb used MiXCR to reprocess the 5' RACE reads, holding one entry per CDR3 protein. This table has 20,000 to 25,000 distinct CDR3 sequences, about 4.5% appearing once. Study-level points and caveats: VDJdb-based annotation leaned toward anti-spike CD8 responses and missed private and CD4 specificities.

V was shortened by 3 bases and J by 7 bases, with 10 bases between the two germline ends. Germline V gives CDR1 LNHDA, CDR2 SQIVND (reference sequence). The CDR3 is 13 amino acids. This clonotype has a handful of counts. Its antigen is not known. The specimen sequenced was whole blood. This sequence was found in an adult who was a healthcare worker with PCR-confirmed SARS-CoV-2 infection or an uninfected control (not recorded which). This chain uses TRBV19 with TRBJ1-5; D gene unclear. The CDR3: CASSMEALQPQHF. The CDR3 DNA follows: TGTGCCAGTAGTATGGAGGCGTTACAGCCCCAGCATTTT.